This is a list of T cell receptor beta chains from one sample in a study of cytomegalovirus exposure and HLA in healthy donors. Libraries were prepared by immunoSEQ multiplex PCR; TCRdb keeps only in-frame clonotypes and omits some of them. The table includes around 200,000 clones, 80% detected once. Sequencing was carried out using PBMCs. These receptors came from a boy between 10 and 17 years old in good health and CMV-seronegative. The CDR3 runs from the conserved cysteine through the conserved F or W. Each record gives: CDR3 length, V gene, J gene, D gene, clone size, CDR3 protein, CDR3 DNA. A D gene is named only where the DNA matches it firmly. A clone size is listed for some rows: how often the clone was seen (once, few, many), or a class if it is expanded.

14	TRBV12-5	TRBJ2-5	TRBD2	NA	CASGPRGGQETQYF	TGTGCTAGTGGTCCCCGCGGGGGTCAAGAGACCCAGTACTTC
13	TRBV5-6	TRBJ1-3	NA	NA	CASSLGGRNTIYF	TGTGCCAGCAGCTTGGGAGGGAGAAACACCATATATTTT
15	TRBV6-4	TRBJ2-1	NA	NA	CASSEGGGTYNEQFF	TGTGCCAGCAGTGAAGGGGGGGGGACTTACAATGAGCAGTTCTTC
15	TRBV4-1	TRBJ2-5	TRBD1	NA	CASSVGTGGQETQYF	TGCGCCAGCAGCGTCGGGACAGGGGGGCAAGAGACCCAGTACTTC
17	TRBV11-2	TRBJ1-1	NA	few	CASSAIGTGTWNTEAFF	TGTGCCAGCAGCGCAATTGGTACGGGTACGTGGAACACTGAAGCTTTCTTT
12	TRBV6-6	TRBJ2-3	NA	NA	CASSQSTDTQYF	TGTGCCAGCAGTCAAAGCACAGATACGCAGTATTTT
11	TRBV7-8	TRBJ1-1	NA	few	CASSTDSRAFF	TGTGCCAGCAGCACGGACTCGAGGGCTTTCTTT
14	TRBV5-1	TRBJ2-7	TRBD1	NA	CASSLFGQGSEQYF	TGCGCCAGCAGCTTGTTTGGACAGGGGAGCGAGCAGTACTTC
15	TRBV6-5	TRBJ2-5	TRBD2	NA	CASSYGGGPRETQYF	TGTGCCAGCAGTTATGGGGGAGGGCCTAGGGAGACCCAGTACTTC
14	TRBV19	TRBJ2-7	NA	NA	CASSIDLETYEQYF	TGTGCCAGTAGTATAGATTTGGAGACCTACGAGCAGTACTTC
15	TRBV11-2	TRBJ2-5	TRBD2	NA	CASSLVRGSQETQYF	TGTGCCAGCAGCTTAGTGCGGGGGTCCCAAGAGACCCAGTACTTC
11	TRBV30	TRBJ2-7	NA	NA	CAWRRVREQYF	TGTGCCTGGCGGAGGGTCAGGGAGCAGTACTTC
14	TRBV29-1	TRBJ2-2	TRBD1	NA	CSAGQAINTGELFF	TGCAGCGCGGGACAGGCTATCAACACCGGGGAGCTGTTTTTT
17	TRBV6-1	TRBJ2-1	TRBD2	NA	CASSEGLSGGLYNEQFF	TGTGCCAGCAGTGAAGGCCTTAGCGGGGGGCTATACAATGAGCAGTTCTTC
14	TRBV6-1	TRBJ1-6	TRBD1	NA	CASSLTGGYVPLHF	TGTGCCAGCAGCCTGACAGGGGGATATGTTCCCCTCCACTTT
16	TRBV7-9	TRBJ2-4	TRBD1	NA	CASSSWTGLAKNIQYF	TGTGCCAGCAGCTCCTGGACAGGTCTAGCCAAAAACATTCAGTACTTC
11	TRBV6-6	TRBJ2-7	NA	NA	CASSQYYEQYF	TGTGCCAGCAGTCAGTACTACGAGCAGTACTTC
13	TRBV19	TRBJ1-1	NA	NA	CASSIYRNTEAFF	TGTGCCAGTAGTATCTACAGGAACACTGAAGCTTTCTTT
15	TRBV19	TRBJ1-5	NA	NA	CASSIDLGYNQPQHF	TGTGCCAGTAGTATAGATCTAGGTTACAATCAGCCCCAGCATTTT
14	TRBV6-5	TRBJ1-5	TRBD1	NA	CASSRDRVLQPQHF	TGTGCCAGCAGTCGAGACAGGGTCCTACAGCCCCAGCATTTT
18	TRBV2	TRBJ1-2	TRBD1	NA	CASSVDRGRGTRGYGYTF	TGTGCCAGCAGTGTTGACAGGGGACGCGGAACAAGGGGCTATGGCTACACCTTC
12	TRBV29-1	TRBJ2-7	NA	NA	CSVELSSYEQYF	TGCAGCGTTGAACTGAGCTCCTACGAGCAGTACTTC
14	TRBV2	TRBJ2-7	NA	NA	CASQTAGAPYEQYF	TGTGCCAGCCAAACGGCAGGGGCGCCCTACGAGCAGTACTTC
16	TRBV19	TRBJ2-1	TRBD2	few	CASRRTSGGSFDEQFF	TGTGCCAGTAGGCGGACTAGCGGGGGGTCTTTTGATGAGCAGTTCTTC
15	TRBV19	TRBJ1-3	TRBD1	NA	CASSMDRTSGNTIYF	TGTGCCAGTAGTATGGACAGGACTTCTGGAAACACCATATATTTT
16	TRBV28	TRBJ2-7	TRBD1	NA	CASSSHQGARSYEQYF	TGTGCCAGCAGTTCCCATCAGGGGGCAAGGTCCTACGAGCAGTACTTC
12	TRBV6-1	TRBJ2-7	NA	NA	CASSTRHGEQYF	TGTGCCAGCAGTACCCGACATGGGGAGCAGTACTTC
13	TRBV7-8	TRBJ2-1	NA	NA	CASSSTSPFGQLF	TGTGCCAGCAGCTCTACTAGCCCATTTGGTCAGCTCTTC
15	TRBV2	TRBJ2-7	TRBD1	NA	CASSEPSGGPYEQYF	TGTGCCAGCAGTGAGCCCTCAGGGGGACCCTACGAGCAGTACTTC
16	TRBV5-1	TRBJ2-1	NA	NA	CASSSLAGEFYNEQFF	TGCGCCAGCAGCTCCCTGGCGGGCGAGTTCTACAATGAGCAGTTCTTC
11	TRBV7-9	TRBJ2-3	TRBD2	NA	CRSGVTDTQYF	TGTCGGAGCGGGGTCACAGATACGCAGTATTTT
14	TRBV6-1	TRBJ2-6	NA	NA	CASGQLSGANVLTF	TGTGCCAGCGGACAACTCTCTGGGGCCAACGTCCTGACTTTC
14	TRBV6-6	TRBJ1-1	NA	once	CASSYGDMNTEAFF	TGTGCCAGCAGTTACGGGGACATGAACACTGAAGCTTTCTTT
16	TRBV19	TRBJ2-1	TRBD2	once	CASSDPAGASYNEQFF	TGTGCCAGTAGTGACCCAGCGGGGGCTTCCTACAATGAGCAGTTCTTC
16	TRBV15	TRBJ2-5	TRBD2	NA	CATSIAPAGGPETQYF	TGTGCCACCAGCATAGCCCCAGCGGGAGGGCCGGAGACCCAGTACTTC
15	TRBV6-6	TRBJ1-1	NA	once	CASSYSIDGNTEAFF	TGTGCCAGCAGTTACTCGATAGATGGGAACACTGAAGCTTTCTTT
15	TRBV14	TRBJ1-2	NA	NA	CASSLYPDTPYGYTF	TGTGCCAGCAGCCTCTACCCGGACACTCCCTATGGCTACACCTTC
14	TRBV18	TRBJ1-1	NA	once	CASSPTGGETEAFF	TGTGCCAGCTCCCCGACGGGGGGTGAGACTGAAGCTTTCTTT
14	TRBV19	TRBJ1-2	TRBD1	NA	CASRQGGTVYGYTF	TGTGCCAGCAGACAGGGGGGGACGGTCTATGGCTACACCTTC
11	TRBV11-1	TRBJ2-1	NA	NA	CASSLSNEQFF	TGTGCCAGCAGCTTATCAAATGAGCAGTTCTTC
15	TRBV7-6	TRBJ1-1	NA	NA	CASRRDSFGNTEAFF	TGTGCCAGCAGGAGAGACAGCTTTGGAAACACTGAAGCTTTCTTT
13	TRBV18	TRBJ2-7	NA	NA	CASSPTSSYEQYF	TGTGCCAGCTCACCGACTAGCTCCTACGAGCAGTACTTC
11	TRBV19	TRBJ1-2	NA	NA	CATRDRRGYTF	TGTGCCACACGTGACAGGAGGGGCTACACCTTC
14	TRBV9	TRBJ2-7	NA	NA	CASSVSVAPYEQYF	TGTGCCAGCAGCGTTTCCGTAGCTCCCTACGAGCAGTACTTC